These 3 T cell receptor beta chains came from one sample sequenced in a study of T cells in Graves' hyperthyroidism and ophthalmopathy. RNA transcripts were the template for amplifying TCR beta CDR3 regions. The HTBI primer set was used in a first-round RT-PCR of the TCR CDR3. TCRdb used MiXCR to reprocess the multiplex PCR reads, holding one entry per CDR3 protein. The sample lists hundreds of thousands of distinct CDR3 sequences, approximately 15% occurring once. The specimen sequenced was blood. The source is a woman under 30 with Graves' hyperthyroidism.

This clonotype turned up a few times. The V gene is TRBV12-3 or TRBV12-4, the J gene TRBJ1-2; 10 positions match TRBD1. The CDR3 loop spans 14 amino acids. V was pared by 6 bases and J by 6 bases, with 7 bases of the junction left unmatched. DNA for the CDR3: TGTGCCAGCAGGCCTGGGACAGGGGCCAATGGCTACACCTTC. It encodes CASRPGTGANGYTF.

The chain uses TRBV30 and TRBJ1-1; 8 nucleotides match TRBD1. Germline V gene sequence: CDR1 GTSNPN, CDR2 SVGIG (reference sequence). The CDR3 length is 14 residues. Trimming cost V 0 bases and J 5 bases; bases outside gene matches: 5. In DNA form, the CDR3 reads TGTGCCTGGAGTGTTACAGGGGGAAGAACTGAAGCTTTCTTT. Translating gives CAWSVTGGRTEAFF.

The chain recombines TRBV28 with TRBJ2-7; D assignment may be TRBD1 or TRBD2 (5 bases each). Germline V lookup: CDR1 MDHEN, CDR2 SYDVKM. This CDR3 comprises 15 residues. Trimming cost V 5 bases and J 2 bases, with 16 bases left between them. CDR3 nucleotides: TGTGCCAGCAGTCCAGGGACGGGAATAGCCTACGAGCAGTACTTC. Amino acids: CASSPGTGIAYEQYF.